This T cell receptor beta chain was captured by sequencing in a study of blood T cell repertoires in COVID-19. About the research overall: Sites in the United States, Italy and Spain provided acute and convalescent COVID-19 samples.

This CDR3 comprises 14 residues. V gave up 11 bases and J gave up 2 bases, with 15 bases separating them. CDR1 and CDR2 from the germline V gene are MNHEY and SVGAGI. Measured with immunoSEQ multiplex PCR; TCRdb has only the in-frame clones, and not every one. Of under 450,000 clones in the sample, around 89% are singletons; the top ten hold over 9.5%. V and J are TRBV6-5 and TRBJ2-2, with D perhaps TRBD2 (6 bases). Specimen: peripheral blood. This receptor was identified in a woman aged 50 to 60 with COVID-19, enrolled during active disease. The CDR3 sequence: CASAGLFNTGELFF. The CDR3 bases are TGTGCCTCGGCGGGGCTTTTCAACACCGGGGAGCTGTTTTTT.